The entry below describes one TCR beta chain. The data originate from a study of blood T cell repertoires in COVID-19. Turning to the study itself: The analysed material was cDNA or gDNA that came from T cells, B-cell-depleted T cells, or PBMCs.

In germline, CDR1 is SEHNR, CDR2 FQNEAQ (reference sequence). V gave up 3 bases and J gave up 4 bases; unmatched junction bases: 9. The CDR3 runs to 16 residues. Produced via immunoSEQ multiplex PCR; TCRdb's table is partial and in-frame only. The sample lists about 160,000 clones; under 85% were seen once. The sequenced sample was peripheral blood. This receptor was identified in a man between 65 and 85 years old who had recovered from COVID-19. The rearrangement joins TRBV7-9 to TRBJ2-7; 10 nucleotides agree with TRBD2. The CDR3 loop is CASSFSSASGRYEQYF. CDR3 bases: TGTGCCAGCAGCTTCTCGTCCGCTAGCGGGAGATACGAGCAGTACTTC.